Listed below are T cell receptor beta chains from one sample, sequenced in a study of cytomegalovirus exposure and HLA in healthy donors. Method: immunoSEQ multiplex PCR; TCRdb's copy keeps in-frame clones and lacks some. Of about 73,000 clones in the sample, around 96% were seen once. Sequences were obtained from PBMCs. The receptors stem from a man aged 18-30 years in good health and CMV-seronegative. The conserved cysteine and the conserved F or W are not part of the CDR3 here. The order of the fields is V gene, CDR3 protein.

TRBV6-1 ASSLSASNEQF
TRBV13 ASRDSNTEAF
TRBV7-8 ASSLEGDLAGTQY
TRBV7-2 ASSPYKGQPV
TRBV20-1 SLGGYPEAF
TRBV4-1 ASQNPQGPNEQF
TRBV13 ASSLGQGVVAF
TRBV2 ASSDDSRTEAF
TRBV7-9 ASRTKPTGDAGELF
TRBV18 ASSPRVSTINEQF
TRBV9 ASSGRDRPTDTQY
TRBV5-6 ASSLGGGGTEAF
TRBV5-1 ASSFASGLVHEQY
TRBV10-3 AISQVPYEQY
TRBV30 AWKHIANTEAF
TRBV28 ASTPGGSLRGTEAF
TRBV2 ASTGGTSGNTIY
TRBV4-1 ASSGQAGNIQY
TRBV29-1 SAQGAAEAF
TRBV6-6 ASRADRGYDEKLF
TRBV4-3 ASRQVLAGSYGYT
TRBV7-7 ASSPGGANEQY
TRBV4-2 ASSQDAGSSYEQY
TRBV28 ASSSQGHDGYT
TRBV5-4 ASSLDAAYEQY
TRBV19 ASSIVGGQVGEAF
TRBV18 ASSETGTEYEKLF
TRBV5-8 ASTPGLVYTGELF
TRBV4-1 ASSRLQGAGTDTQY